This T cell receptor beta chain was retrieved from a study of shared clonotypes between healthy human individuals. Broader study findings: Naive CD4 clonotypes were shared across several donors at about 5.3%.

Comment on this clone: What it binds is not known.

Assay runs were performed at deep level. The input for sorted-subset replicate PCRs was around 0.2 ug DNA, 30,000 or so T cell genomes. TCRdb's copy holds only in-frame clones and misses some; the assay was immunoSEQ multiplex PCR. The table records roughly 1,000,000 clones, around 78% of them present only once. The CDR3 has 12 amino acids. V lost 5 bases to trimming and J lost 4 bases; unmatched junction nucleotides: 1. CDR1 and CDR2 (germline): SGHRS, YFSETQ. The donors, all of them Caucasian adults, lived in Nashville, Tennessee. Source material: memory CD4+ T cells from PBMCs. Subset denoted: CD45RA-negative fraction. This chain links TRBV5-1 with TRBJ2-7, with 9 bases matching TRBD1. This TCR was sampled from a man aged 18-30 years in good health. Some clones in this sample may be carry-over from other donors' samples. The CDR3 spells CASRGQGYEQYF. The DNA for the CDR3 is TGCGCCAGCAGGGGACAGGGTTACGAGCAGTACTTC.